The rows below give T cell receptor beta chains drawn from one sample of a study of early T cells in non-severe SARS-CoV-2 infection. TCRdb called the 5' RACE reads again in MiXCR, with one record for every CDR3 protein. The sample carries 59,000 or so distinct CDR3 sequences, roughly 12% recorded once. The material sequenced was whole blood, taken at baseline. The receptors were gathered from an adult who was a healthcare worker with PCR-confirmed SARS-CoV-2 infection or an uninfected control (not recorded which). Both conserved end residues are part of each CDR3. A D gene is named only where the DNA matches it firmly. Expanded clones are given a class, and other clones once, few, many or no size at all.

.	TRBV28	many	TRBJ1-5	TGTGCCAGCAGTCCCCCGGGGCCTAATCAGCCCCAGCATTTT	CASSPPGPNQPQHF
TRBD1	TRBV2	few	TRBJ2-7	TGTGCCAGCAGTGAAAACCCGGGACAGGGAGGCGAGCAGTACTTC	CASSENPGQGGEQYF
TRBD1	TRBV18	.	TRBJ2-7	TGTGCCAGCTCTCGGGACAGAACCTACGAGCAGTACTTC	CASSRDRTYEQYF
.	TRBV2	.	TRBJ1-4	TGTGCCAGCAGTGAAGCGGAGGTCCGGTTGAAACTGTTTTTT	CASSEAEVRLKLFF
TRBD1	TRBV27	few	TRBJ1-4	TGTGCCAGCAGCCAGGGGACAGGGGCCCGAAGGGAAAAACTGTTTTTT	CASSQGTGARREKLFF
TRBD1	TRBV11-2	few	TRBJ1-1	TGTGCCAGCAGCTTAGGACAGGGCGGTGAAGCTTTCTTT	CASSLGQGGEAFF
TRBD1	TRBV12-3/TRBV12-4	many	TRBJ1-3	TGTGCCAGCAGGGGACAGGGGAGTATCGGAAACACCATATATTTT	CASRGQGSIGNTIYF
TRBD1	TRBV7-9	.	TRBJ2-7	TGTGCCAGCAGCCAGGGGCAGGGGGTCCACGAGCAGTACTTC	CASSQGQGVHEQYF
TRBD1	TRBV28	few	TRBJ2-7	TGTGCCAGCAGTCGCCCGGGACAGGGCTCCTACGAGCAGTACTTC	CASSRPGQGSYEQYF
.	TRBV19	few	TRBJ1-2	TGTGCCAGTAGAATGGACGGTAACTATGGCTACACCTTC	CASRMDGNYGYTF
.	TRBV27	.	TRBJ2-1	TGTGCCAGCAGTAAGGACCGGCAAGGTAATGAGCAGTTCTTC	CASSKDRQGNEQFF
.	TRBV29-1	.	TRBJ1-1	TGCAGCGTTGACTCGGCGTCGGGGGCTTTCTTT	CSVDSASGAFF
.	TRBV20-1	few	TRBJ1-1	TGCAGTGCTAGGCGGGGGCCCGTTCCCACTGAAGCTTTCTTT	CSARRGPVPTEAFF
.	TRBV27	many	TRBJ2-2	TGTGCCAGCAGTTCCCGCGGCGGGGAGCTGTTTTTT	CASSSRGGELFF
.	TRBV29-1	many	TRBJ1-2	TGCAGCGTTGATCCAGGTTATGGCTACACCTTC	CSVDPGYGYTF
.	TRBV19	.	TRBJ2-3	TGTGCCAGCTCATCCGGGGCTAGCACAGATACGCAGTATTTT	CASSSGASTDTQYF
TRBD1	TRBV11-2	.	TRBJ1-6	TGTGCCAGCAGCTTAGCGGGCCGAGGGGGCGATTATGATTCACCCCTCCACTTT	CASSLAGRGGDYDSPLHF
TRBD1	TRBV12-3/TRBV12-4	many	TRBJ1-2	TGTGCCAGCAGTCAGCAGGGGGCGAAGTATGGCTACACCTTC	CASSQQGAKYGYTF
TRBD2	TRBV7-9	.	TRBJ2-3	TGTGCCAGCAGCTCCCTAGCGGGACTCACAGATACGCAGTATTTT	CASSSLAGLTDTQYF
.	TRBV18	few	TRBJ2-7	TGTGCCAGCTCACCAACAGGGACCCTATACGAGCAGTACTTC	CASSPTGTLYEQYF
.	TRBV14	.	TRBJ1-5	TGTGCCAGCATCCACTCCCTAAATCAGCCCCAGCATTTT	CASIHSLNQPQHF
.	TRBV25-1	many	TRBJ2-7	TGTGCCAGCAGTGAGTCTGGCAGGGACGAGCAGTACTTC	CASSESGRDEQYF
.	TRBV11-2	many	TRBJ2-4	TGTGCCAGCAGCTTAGTGGGATCGGGCCAAAACATTCAGTACTTC	CASSLVGSGQNIQYF
TRBD1	TRBV29-1	many	TRBJ2-3	TGCAGCGTTACAAGGGATATAACAGGGGGCACAGATACGCAGTATTTT	CSVTRDITGGTDTQYF
TRBD2	TRBV4-3	.	TRBJ2-7	TGCGCCAGCAGCCAAGAAACGGGAGGGCCGTACGAGCAGTACTTC	CASSQETGGPYEQYF
.	TRBV29-1	.	TRBJ1-1	TGCAGCGTTGACTTCATGAACACTGAAGCTTTCTTT	CSVDFMNTEAFF
.	TRBV4-2	.	TRBJ2-3	TGTGCCAGCAGCCAAGATTGGGGGGGCCTAGATACGCAGTATTTT	CASSQDWGGLDTQYF
.	TRBV21-1	few	TRBJ1-1	TGTGCCAGCCGAGAAAGCACAGGGTCCTACACTGAAGCTTTCTTT	CASRESTGSYTEAFF
TRBD2	TRBV11-3	few	TRBJ2-2	TGTGCCAGCAGCCGCAGCGGGAGTATTGGGGAGCTGTTTTTT	CASSRSGSIGELFF
.	TRBV28	few	TRBJ1-2	TGTGCCAGCAGTTTATCCCTTTATGGCTACACCTTC	CASSLSLYGYTF
.	TRBV29-1	many	TRBJ2-5	TGCAGCGTTGATGGAGGATGGGAGACCCAGTACTTC	CSVDGGWETQYF
TRBD1	TRBV7-6	.	TRBJ1-1	TGTGCCAGCAGCTTGATCCCAGGGGGCTCTTTGAACACTGAAGCTTTCTTT	CASSLIPGGSLNTEAFF
TRBD1	TRBV2	many	TRBJ2-1	TGTGCCAGCAAAAGGGGGCGTGACACCTACAATGAGCAGTTCTTC	CASKRGRDTYNEQFF
TRBD2	TRBV28	.	TRBJ2-2	TGTGCCAGCAGGCCCGATAGCGGGATTTCCACCGGGGAGCTGTTTTTT	CASRPDSGISTGELFF
.	TRBV9	.	TRBJ2-1	TGTGCCAGCAGCGTAGGCCCGGGGGCAAATGAGCAGTTCTTC	CASSVGPGANEQFF
.	TRBV28	few	TRBJ2-2	TGTGCCAGCAGTTCCCCAGGGGACCCCCCGAACACCGGGGAGCTGTTTTTT	CASSSPGDPPNTGELFF
.	TRBV20-1	few	TRBJ2-1	TGCAGTGCTCCTCTAGGGGGGTACAATGAGCAGTTCTTC	CSAPLGGYNEQFF
.	TRBV6-1	.	TRBJ2-6	TGTGCCAGCAGTGAAGGGAGCTCTGGGGCCAACGTCCTGACTTTC	CASSEGSSGANVLTF
TRBD1	TRBV13	.	TRBJ1-2	TGTGCCAGCAGCTTACCCTCCGGGACAGGGAGTGATGGCTACACCTTC	CASSLPSGTGSDGYTF
TRBD1	TRBV7-9	few	TRBJ2-1	TGTGCCAGCAGCTTAGAGGGGGCCTCCTACAATGAGCAGTTCTTC	CASSLEGASYNEQFF
.	TRBV2	few	TRBJ2-3	TGTGCCAGCTTCCGAGATACGCAGTATTTT	CASFRDTQYF
.	TRBV6-5	few	TRBJ1-6	TGTGCCAGCAGCCGTCCTCCAGGGAGTGGGTCACCCCTCCACTTT	CASSRPPGSGSPLHF
.	TRBV12-3/TRBV12-4	.	TRBJ1-2	TGTGCCAGCAGTCCCGGGGGACCGTATGGCTACACCTTC	CASSPGGPYGYTF
TRBD2	TRBV20-1	.	TRBJ2-7	TGCAGTGCTCGTCAGGGATTAACTAGCGGGAGCTACGAGCAGTACTTC	CSARQGLTSGSYEQYF
.	TRBV7-9	many	TRBJ2-7	TGTGCCAGCAGCTTTTTTACGGAGGACGGCTACTACGAGCAGTACTTC	CASSFFTEDGYYEQYF
TRBD1	TRBV7-8	many	TRBJ1-4	TGTGCCAGCAGAAGAGGGACAGCCTATGAAAAACTGTTTTTT	CASRRGTAYEKLFF
.	TRBV5-4	few	TRBJ2-1	TGTGCCAGCAGCTCCAAGCGAGGTCCCCACAATGAGCAGTTCTTC	CASSSKRGPHNEQFF